The TCR beta chain under discussion was sequenced for a study of Tregs in tolerant kidney transplant recipients. The study's findings and limits: Changing PCR primers prevented nucleotide comparison between some patients' samples.

Related graft donors supplied nonmyeloablative bone marrow transplants, and mixed chimerism was transient. A remark on this clone: The antigen remains undetermined.

Per germline, CDR1 KGHSH and CDR2 LQKENI. V was cut by 2 bases and J by 5 bases, with 15 bases left in between. This CDR3 is 16 amino acids long. The data were produced by immunoSEQ multiplex PCR, yet TCRdb's version contains in-frame clones alone and is incomplete. The sample lists about 64,000 clones, about 90% seen once, with around 4.1% in the top ten. This receptor was identified in a human patient who received a combined kidney and bone marrow transplant. Some T cells may possibly be graft donor cells. The sequences come from CD4+ T cells from blood (PBMCs), collected 6 months after the transplant. The chain carries TRBV18 and TRBJ1-4; D may be TRBD1 (6 bases). In DNA, the CDR3 is TGTGCCAGCTCACCAGGGGGCGCCCTCCAAAATGAAAAACTGTTTTTT. It translates to CASSPGGALQNEKLFF.